One sample yielded the 11 T cell receptor beta chains listed below, sequenced in a study of monozygotic twins with cystic fibrosis. Measured with immunoSEQ multiplex PCR; TCRdb has only the in-frame clones, and not every one. The sample contains around 30,000 clones, roughly 90% of which appear only once. Sequences were obtained from blood. The receptors stem from a girl aged 2-15 years with cystic fibrosis.

The chain has TRBV5-1 and TRBJ2-7; 9 nucleotides align to TRBD2. Germline CDR1 reads SGHRS; CDR2 reads YFSETQ. The CDR3 covers 14 residues. J gave up 3 bases and V 3 bases, and 4 bases lay outside the gene matches. This CDR3 reads CASSWGTSSYEQYF. The CDR3, as DNA: TGCGCCAGCAGCTGGGGGACTAGCAGCTACGAGCAGTACTTC.

This chain connects TRBV20-1 to TRBJ1-1; 7 bases fit TRBD1. V trimming: 6 bases; J trimming: 6 bases; junction bases outside the gene matches: 4. The CDR3 runs to 11 residues. The V gene's germline CDR1 is DFQATT and CDR2 SNEGSKA (reference sequence). Here the CDR3 DNA reads TGCAGTGCGAAGACAGGGTCTGAAGCTTTCTTT. This translates into CSAKTGSEAFF.

V is TRBV6-5 and J is TRBJ2-7; D gene uncertain. The germline V and J ends were trimmed by 0 bases and 1 base, with 13 bases remaining between them. The CDR3 extends over 16 amino acids. Per germline, CDR1 MNHEY and CDR2 SVGAGI. CDR3 sequence reads: CASSYSRQAHSYEQYF. The CDR3 DNA is TGTGCCAGCAGTTACTCGCGTCAGGCTCATTCCTACGAGCAGTACTTC.

The chain combines TRBV29-1 with TRBJ2-1, with 9 nucleotides matching TRBD2. Trimming removed 8 bases from V and 0 bases from J; junction bases left unmatched: 5. Germline values: CDR1 SQVTM, CDR2 ANQGSEA. This CDR3 comprises 14 residues. The CDR3 DNA sequence: TGCAGCTTCCAGACTAGCGGCTCCTACAATGAGCAGTTCTTC. Translating it yields CSFQTSGSYNEQFF.

This chain joins TRBV27 and TRBJ2-2; 7 bases are shared with TRBD1. The junction had 2 bases not matched to a gene; V was cut back by 5 bases and J by 2 bases. CDR3 length: 14 amino acids. CDR1 MNHEY and CDR2 SMNVEV come from the germline V gene (reference sequence). CDR3 sequence (DNA): TGTGCCAGCAGTGACAGGGCAAACACCGGGGAGCTGTTTTTT. Translation gives CASSDRANTGELFF.

The chain carries TRBV6-1 and TRBJ1-5, with a weak D call TRBD1 (5 bases). With 6 bases removed from V and 6 bases from J, the gap between germline ends came to 18 bases. The CDR3 contains 15 residues. Germline V gene sequence: CDR1 MNHNS, CDR2 SASEGT. As DNA, the CDR3 is TGTGCCAGCAGCCAAACTTCAGGGATCGGTCAGCCCCAGCATTTT. This translates into CASSQTSGIGQPQHF.

This rearrangement joins TRBV5-6 to TRBJ1-3; D gene unclear. Trimming left V 1 base short and J 0 bases short, with 11 bases between. The CDR3 runs 16 residues. Germline V CDR1 and CDR2: SGHDT, YYEEEE. CDR3 residues: CASSLTSASSGNTIYF. Written as DNA, the CDR3 is TGTGCCAGCAGCTTGACCAGCGCCTCCTCTGGAAACACCATATATTTT.

This clone came up a few times. The chain is built from TRBV5-1 and TRBJ1-6; D is uncertain. The V end was cut by 0 bases, the J end by 7 bases, with 5 bases between. CDR1 is SGHRS, CDR2 YFSETQ, per germline. The CDR3 is 13 residues long. The CDR3 coding sequence is TGCGCCAGCAGCTTGGCCGGCAATTCACCCCTCCACTTT. Residues: CASSLAGNSPLHF.

This clone was picked up one time. The CDR3 DNA is TGTGCCAGCAGCTTAGACTCGAATCAGCCCCAGCATTTT. It translates to CASSLDSNQPQHF. V gene TRBV7-2 combines with J gene TRBJ1-5; no reliable D call. Trimming removed 1 base at V and 4 bases at J, with 5 bases between. CDR3 length: 13 amino acids. The germline CDR1 and CDR2 sequences are SGHTA and FQGNSA. Together with reference TRBV7-2 and TRBJ1-5, the CDR3 gives the full variable domain: GAGVSQSPSNKVTEKGKDVELRCDPISGHTALYWYRQSLGQGLEFLIYFQGNSAPDKSGLPSDRFSAERTGGSVSTLTIQRTQQEDSAVYLCASSLDSNQPQHFGDGTRLSIL.

The V and J genes are TRBV9 and TRBJ2-7; D is possibly TRBD1 (6 bases). Germline V gene lookup returns CDR1 SGDLS and CDR2 YYNGEE. This CDR3 region has 17 residues. V lost 0 bases and J lost 0, with 16 bases in between. The CDR3 reads CASSVGYGQPGSYEQYF. The CDR3 nucleotides read TGTGCCAGCAGCGTAGGATATGGACAGCCAGGCTCCTACGAGCAGTACTTC.

This clone was recorded once. This chain uses TRBV2 with TRBJ1-1; 7 bases fit TRBD1. Trimming removed 5 bases from V and 4 bases from J; junction bases left unmatched: 4. The germline V gene encodes CDR1 SNHLY and CDR2 FYNNEI. The CDR3 loop spans 13 amino acids. CDR3 DNA: TGTGCCAGCAGTCAACAGGGGACCACTGAAGCTTTCTTT. Its protein is CASSQQGTTEAFF.